This T cell receptor beta chain was found in a study of cytomegalovirus exposure and HLA in healthy donors. Study conclusions and caveats: Across donors, sequencing depth was assumed by presence/absence analyses to be roughly uniform. Later, an analysis found that common viral pathogens appeared to be linked with several of the most significant clusters.

The PCR contained 60 Vbeta and 13 Jbeta primers. Repertoires were generated with immunoSEQ multiplex PCR, while TCRdb's copy carries only in-frame clones and drops some. The table has approximately 190,000 clones, about four fifths seen once. With regard to this clone: The target antigen is unknown.

Germline lookup yields CDR1 SGHNT and CDR2 YENEEA. The CDR3 runs to 17 residues. V dropped 1 base and J dropped 5; count of bases not matched to a gene: 5. This clonotype originated in a man aged 40-50 years in good health and CMV-seropositive. The sample taken for sequencing was PBMCs. The chain combines TRBV11-3 with TRBJ2-1, with TRBD2 identical over 13 bases. The CDR3 coding sequence is TGTGCCAGCAGCTTAGGAGTAACTAGCGGGGGGGACAATGAGCAGTTCTTC. Translation: CASSLGVTSGGDNEQFF.